This is a list of T cell receptor beta chains from one sample in a study of T cell repertoires in cytomegalovirus infection. One entry per CDR3 protein, called by TCRdb with MiXCR from the reads. The sample holds roughly 500,000 distinct CDR3 sequences; around a third are singletons and the top ten take roughly 15%. What these receptors recognize is not known. This material consisted of cultured PBMCs, taken from culture after CMV antigen stimulation. These TCRs come from a human donor in good health (CMV status not recorded). Some clones in this sample may be carry-over from other donors' samples. The CDR3 runs from the conserved cysteine through the conserved F or W. The D gene is left open where the match is weak. Size tells how often a clone was seen (once, few, many) or the class of an expanded clone, and some rows leave it out.

abundance: .; v_gene: TRBV28; j_gene: TRBJ2-2; d_gene: .; CDR3nt: TGTGCCAGCAGTTTTGGGATAGCGGTTGACAACACCGGGGAGCTGTTTTTT; CDR3aa: CASSFGIAVDNTGELFF
abundance: .; v_gene: TRBV29-1; j_gene: TRBJ2-1; d_gene: .; CDR3nt: TGCAGCGTTGTGTACGGGAGCGGCAATGAGCAGTTCTTC; CDR3aa: CSVVYGSGNEQFF
abundance: once; v_gene: TRBV25-1; j_gene: TRBJ2-3; d_gene: .; CDR3nt: TGTGCCAGCAGTCGACCGGGACTTTCGGGAGATACGCAGTATTTT; CDR3aa: CASSRPGLSGDTQYF
abundance: few; v_gene: TRBV20-1; j_gene: TRBJ2-3; d_gene: TRBD2; CDR3nt: TGCAGTGCTACCCCCGGGACTAGCGGAGCTAGCACAGATACGCAGTATTTT; CDR3aa: CSATPGTSGASTDTQYF
abundance: .; v_gene: TRBV7-2; j_gene: TRBJ2-7; d_gene: .; CDR3nt: TGTGCCAGCCGGGCGCGGAGAGGGGTCTACGAGCAGTACTTC; CDR3aa: CASRARRGVYEQYF
abundance: .; v_gene: TRBV9; j_gene: TRBJ2-3; d_gene: .; CDR3nt: TGTGCCAGCAGCGCACTAGTATCTAGCACAGATACGCAGTATTTT; CDR3aa: CASSALVSSTDTQYF
abundance: .; v_gene: TRBV6-5; j_gene: TRBJ1-5; d_gene: .; CDR3nt: TGTCTCGACGGATATAGCAATCAGCCCCAGCATTTT; CDR3aa: CLDGYSNQPQHF
abundance: .; v_gene: TRBV15; j_gene: TRBJ1-3; d_gene: .; CDR3nt: TGTGCCAGCGGTCCGGGGGGAGCTGGAAACACCATATATTTT; CDR3aa: CASGPGGAGNTIYF
abundance: many; v_gene: TRBV28; j_gene: TRBJ1-1; d_gene: .; CDR3nt: TGTGCCAGCAGTTTGGGGGGGCCGAACACTGAAGCTTTCTTT; CDR3aa: CASSLGGPNTEAFF
abundance: .; v_gene: TRBV4-2; j_gene: TRBJ2-3; d_gene: TRBD2; CDR3nt: TGTGCCAGCAGCCAAGCACGACTAGCGGGAGACACAGATACGCAGTATTTT; CDR3aa: CASSQARLAGDTDTQYF
abundance: few; v_gene: TRBV6-6; j_gene: TRBJ2-2; d_gene: TRBD1; CDR3nt: TGTGCCAGCAGTTACTCGACCACCCTCTTCCTAACAGGGGTTTCCACCGGGGAGCTGTTTTTT; CDR3aa: CASSYSTTLFLTGVSTGELFF
abundance: .; v_gene: TRBV19; j_gene: TRBJ1-5; d_gene: .; CDR3nt: TGTGCCAGTAGTATCCCCCTCCAGCGGAACAATCAGCCCCAGCATTTT; CDR3aa: CASSIPLQRNNQPQHF
abundance: .; v_gene: TRBV6-1; j_gene: TRBJ1-3; d_gene: TRBD1; CDR3nt: TGTGCCATCAGGGGGCCTGGAAACACCATATATTTT; CDR3aa: CAIRGPGNTIYF
abundance: few; v_gene: TRBV11-2; j_gene: TRBJ1-2; d_gene: TRBD1; CDR3nt: TGTGCCAGCAGCCTGACAGGGGGCTACTATGGCTACACCTTC; CDR3aa: CASSLTGGYYGYTF
abundance: .; v_gene: TRBV25-1; j_gene: TRBJ2-1; d_gene: .; CDR3nt: TGTGCCAGCAGTGTACCCGGGAGTTACAATGAGCAGTTCTTC; CDR3aa: CASSVPGSYNEQFF
abundance: many; v_gene: TRBV7-2; j_gene: TRBJ2-3; d_gene: TRBD2; CDR3nt: TGTGCCAGCAGCCCGCGGGGGAGCACAGATACGCAGTATTTT; CDR3aa: CASSPRGSTDTQYF
abundance: few; v_gene: TRBV11-3; j_gene: TRBJ2-3; d_gene: .; CDR3nt: TGTGCCAGCAGCCCCCAAGCCGGCGGAGATACGCAGTATTTT; CDR3aa: CASSPQAGGDTQYF
abundance: .; v_gene: TRBV11-2; j_gene: TRBJ1-4; d_gene: .; CDR3nt: TGTGCCAGCAGCCCGAGGGGGGTGGAAGAAAAACTGTTTTTT; CDR3aa: CASSPRGVEEKLFF
abundance: .; v_gene: TRBV18; j_gene: TRBJ2-7; d_gene: TRBD1; CDR3nt: TGTGCCAGCTCACCACGGACAGGCCCCGAGCAGTACTTC; CDR3aa: CASSPRTGPEQYF
abundance: .; v_gene: TRBV5-4; j_gene: TRBJ2-5; d_gene: TRBD2; CDR3nt: TGTGCCAGCAGCTCAGGGACTAGCGGGAGGGCGGTAGGAGAGACCCAGTACTTC; CDR3aa: CASSSGTSGRAVGETQYF
abundance: .; v_gene: TRBV6-2/TRBV6-3; j_gene: TRBJ2-7; d_gene: TRBD2; CDR3nt: TGTGCCAGCAGAAGACTAGCGCAATACTACGAGCAGTACTTC; CDR3aa: CASRRLAQYYEQYF
abundance: .; v_gene: TRBV7-9; j_gene: TRBJ2-1; d_gene: TRBD1; CDR3nt: TGTGCCAGCAGCAACAGACAGGGGGACGTGGATGAGCAGTTCTTC; CDR3aa: CASSNRQGDVDEQFF
abundance: many; v_gene: TRBV7-2; j_gene: TRBJ1-1; d_gene: .; CDR3nt: TGTGCCAGCAGCTTAGGGTTTGTAAACACTGAAGCTTTCTTT; CDR3aa: CASSLGFVNTEAFF
abundance: many; v_gene: TRBV4-1; j_gene: TRBJ2-3; d_gene: .; CDR3nt: TGCGCCAGCAGCTCCCTCGGCGGAAGCACAGATACGCAGTATTTT; CDR3aa: CASSSLGGSTDTQYF
abundance: .; v_gene: TRBV29-1; j_gene: TRBJ2-7; d_gene: .; CDR3nt: TGCAGCGTTGAAGTTTCCCCCCAGGCCGAGCAGTACTTC; CDR3aa: CSVEVSPQAEQYF
abundance: .; v_gene: TRBV12-3/TRBV12-4; j_gene: TRBJ2-7; d_gene: TRBD2; CDR3nt: TGTGCCAGCAGTTTATCTAGCGGGAGTGTCGAGCAGTACTTC; CDR3aa: CASSLSSGSVEQYF
abundance: .; v_gene: TRBV20-1; j_gene: TRBJ2-7; d_gene: TRBD2; CDR3nt: TGCAGTGCCAGAAGGGCGGGACTAGCGGTTGCCTACGAGCAGTACTTC; CDR3aa: CSARRAGLAVAYEQYF
abundance: few; v_gene: TRBV12-3/TRBV12-4; j_gene: TRBJ2-5; d_gene: .; CDR3nt: TGTGCCAGCGCGGAGGATTTAGAGACCCAGTACTTC; CDR3aa: CASAEDLETQYF
abundance: few; v_gene: TRBV7-2; j_gene: TRBJ1-1; d_gene: .; CDR3nt: TGTGCCAGCAGCCCCAGCCAGGGGACTGAAGCTTTCTTT; CDR3aa: CASSPSQGTEAFF
abundance: once; v_gene: TRBV7-9; j_gene: TRBJ1-1; d_gene: .; CDR3nt: TGTGCCAGCAGCTTAACTCTCGCTGAAGCTTTCTTT; CDR3aa: CASSLTLAEAFF
abundance: .; v_gene: TRBV19; j_gene: TRBJ2-1; d_gene: .; CDR3nt: TGTGCCAGTAGTATTGTAGCGAACCTACACAATGAGCAGTTCTTC; CDR3aa: CASSIVANLHNEQFF
abundance: .; v_gene: TRBV15; j_gene: TRBJ2-4; d_gene: .; CDR3nt: TGTGCCACCAGCAGCGGTAGAAACATTCAGTACTTC; CDR3aa: CATSSGRNIQYF
abundance: .; v_gene: TRBV6-1; j_gene: TRBJ1-2; d_gene: TRBD1; CDR3nt: TGTGCCAGCAGTGGGGGACAGGGCGGCTATGGCTACACCTTC; CDR3aa: CASSGGQGGYGYTF
abundance: .; v_gene: TRBV7-6; j_gene: TRBJ2-7; d_gene: .; CDR3nt: TGTGCCAGCAGCTTAGGTTTGACTGGGGGCGCCTACGAGCAGTACTTC; CDR3aa: CASSLGLTGGAYEQYF
abundance: few; v_gene: TRBV7-8; j_gene: TRBJ2-3; d_gene: TRBD1; CDR3nt: TGTGCCAGCAGCTTAGCGGACAGGGAGACGCAGTATTTT; CDR3aa: CASSLADRETQYF
abundance: .; v_gene: TRBV19; j_gene: TRBJ2-7; d_gene: TRBD2; CDR3nt: TGTGCCAGTAGTATAACCAGGTCTAGCGGGATGTACGAGCAGTACTTC; CDR3aa: CASSITRSSGMYEQYF
abundance: .; v_gene: TRBV29-1; j_gene: TRBJ2-5; d_gene: .; CDR3nt: TGCAGCGTTGAAGGGGGGACGGAGACCCAGTACTTC; CDR3aa: CSVEGGTETQYF
abundance: .; v_gene: TRBV7-9; j_gene: TRBJ1-1; d_gene: TRBD1; CDR3nt: TGTGCCAGCAGCCCCCGGGACAGGGGGCCTCCCTCTGAAGCTTTCTTT; CDR3aa: CASSPRDRGPPSEAFF
abundance: .; v_gene: TRBV7-9; j_gene: TRBJ2-7; d_gene: TRBD1; CDR3nt: TGTGCCAGCAGCGAGGGACAGGGGATCTTCTACGAGCAGTACTTC; CDR3aa: CASSEGQGIFYEQYF
abundance: few; v_gene: TRBV7-6; j_gene: TRBJ1-1; d_gene: .; CDR3nt: TGTGCCAGCAGCTTAGGGGTCCAAGGAGGGGGCACTGAAGCTTTCTTT; CDR3aa: CASSLGVQGGGTEAFF
abundance: .; v_gene: TRBV4-1; j_gene: TRBJ2-3; d_gene: TRBD2; CDR3nt: TGCGCCAGCAGCCAAGGCCGGGGACGGGCGGGAGCTAGAGATACGCAGTATTTT; CDR3aa: CASSQGRGRAGARDTQYF
abundance: .; v_gene: TRBV7-2; j_gene: TRBJ2-5; d_gene: .; CDR3nt: TGTGCCAGCAGCTTAGCGGAGGGTAGCGCCAAGAGAACCCAGTACTTC; CDR3aa: CASSLAEGSAKRTQYF
abundance: .; v_gene: TRBV2; j_gene: TRBJ1-5; d_gene: .; CDR3nt: TGTGCCAGCCTAAGGGACACGAATCAGCCCCAGCATTTT; CDR3aa: CASLRDTNQPQHF
abundance: .; v_gene: TRBV20-1; j_gene: TRBJ1-1; d_gene: .; CDR3nt: TGCAGTGCTAGACTTGGGGGGCCCGGCACTGAAGCTTTCTTT; CDR3aa: CSARLGGPGTEAFF
abundance: .; v_gene: TRBV20-1; j_gene: TRBJ1-6; d_gene: .; CDR3nt: TGCAGTGCTAGAGAGGCCGGGACCATGGATTCACCCCTCCACTTT; CDR3aa: CSAREAGTMDSPLHF
abundance: .; v_gene: TRBV10-3; j_gene: TRBJ2-3; d_gene: TRBD1; CDR3nt: TGTGCCATCACCAGCGGACAGGACAGCACAGATACGCAGTATTTT; CDR3aa: CAITSGQDSTDTQYF
abundance: .; v_gene: TRBV7-6; j_gene: TRBJ2-7; d_gene: TRBD1; CDR3nt: TGTGCCAGCAGCTTCGCCGGGACAGGGGACGAGCAGTACTTC; CDR3aa: CASSFAGTGDEQYF
abundance: many; v_gene: TRBV7-2; j_gene: TRBJ2-3; d_gene: .; CDR3nt: TGTGCCAGCAGCTTGAGCGCGCACACAGATACGCAGTATTTT; CDR3aa: CASSLSAHTDTQYF
abundance: .; v_gene: TRBV11-2; j_gene: TRBJ2-3; d_gene: TRBD2; CDR3nt: TGTGCCAGCAGGGGACTAGCCATCACAGATACGCAGTATTTT; CDR3aa: CASRGLAITDTQYF
abundance: few; v_gene: TRBV12-3/TRBV12-4; j_gene: TRBJ1-1; d_gene: TRBD1; CDR3nt: TGTGCCAGCAGTCAAGGACAGGGTACGAACACTGAAGCTTTCTTT; CDR3aa: CASSQGQGTNTEAFF
abundance: many; v_gene: TRBV6-1; j_gene: TRBJ1-6; d_gene: TRBD1; CDR3nt: TGTGCCAGCAGGGACAGGGAGGTGGGATCACCCCTCCACTTT; CDR3aa: CASRDREVGSPLHF
abundance: .; v_gene: TRBV5-1; j_gene: TRBJ2-1; d_gene: TRBD2; CDR3nt: TGCGCCAGCAGCTTGGTGGCTAGCGGGAGTCGTGTGATATACAATGAGCAGTTCTTC; CDR3aa: CASSLVASGSRVIYNEQFF
abundance: .; v_gene: TRBV9; j_gene: TRBJ2-3; d_gene: .; CDR3nt: TGTGCCAGCAAAGCAGGGGATACGCAGTATTTT; CDR3aa: CASKAGDTQYF
abundance: .; v_gene: TRBV18; j_gene: TRBJ2-2; d_gene: .; CDR3nt: TGTGCCAGCTCAATCCGCTACCCCATGCGGGACAGGAACACCGGGGAGCTGTTTTTT; CDR3aa: CASSIRYPMRDRNTGELFF
abundance: .; v_gene: TRBV7-3; j_gene: TRBJ2-3; d_gene: TRBD2; CDR3nt: TGTGCCAGCAGCCACGGGAGGGGGTCAGATACGCAGTATTTT; CDR3aa: CASSHGRGSDTQYF
abundance: .; v_gene: TRBV4-1; j_gene: TRBJ1-4; d_gene: .; CDR3nt: TGCGCCAGCAGCAGGCTGGGAACGGAAAAACTGTTTTTT; CDR3aa: CASSRLGTEKLFF
abundance: .; v_gene: TRBV7-9; j_gene: TRBJ2-6; d_gene: TRBD1; CDR3nt: TGTGCCAGCAGCTCCACCCTCACAGGGGAAAAGCCCTCTGGGGCCAACGTCCTGACTTTC; CDR3aa: CASSSTLTGEKPSGANVLTF
abundance: .; v_gene: TRBV30; j_gene: TRBJ2-5; d_gene: .; CDR3nt: TGTGCCTGGAGACCCGCTAGCTCAAAAGAGACCCAGTACTTC; CDR3aa: CAWRPASSKETQYF
abundance: .; v_gene: TRBV19; j_gene: TRBJ2-5; d_gene: .; CDR3nt: TGTGCCAGTTGTATAAGTACGGGACAAGAGACCCAGTACTTC; CDR3aa: CASCISTGQETQYF